These T cell receptor beta chains were read from a single sample in a study of T cell changes during pregnancy in multiple sclerosis. Sequenced by immunoSEQ multiplex PCR; TCRdb stores in-frame clones only, minus some. The sample lists tens of thousands of clones, 80% to 95% seen once, with more than 1% in the top ten. The material was peripheral blood, obtained in the first trimester of pregnancy. All receptors come from a female donor with multiple sclerosis, enrolled in a pregnancy study. Both conserved end residues are part of each CDR3. D genes are given only for firm matches. Some rows mark clone size as missing; the rest say once, few, many or name a class of expanded clone.

J gene: TRBJ1-5
D gene: .
clone size: .
V gene: TRBV27
CDR3 protein: CASSTRQFAESNQPQHF
CDR3 DNA: TGTGCCAGCAGTACCCGACAGTTTGCAGAGAGCAATCAGCCCCAGCATTTT

J gene: TRBJ1-6
D gene: .
clone size: .
V gene: TRBV7-9
CDR3 protein: CASTWGQRNSPLHF
CDR3 DNA: TGTGCCAGCACCTGGGGACAAAGAAATTCACCCCTCCACTTT

J gene: TRBJ1-2
D gene: .
clone size: few
V gene: TRBV10-3
CDR3 protein: CAISVTGNYGYTF
CDR3 DNA: TGTGCCATCAGTGTCACAGGGAACTATGGCTACACCTTC

J gene: TRBJ1-1
D gene: .
clone size: .
V gene: TRBV5-4
CDR3 protein: CASSAGLRNTEAFF
CDR3 DNA: TGTGCCAGCAGCGCAGGGTTGAGGAACACTGAAGCTTTCTTT

J gene: TRBJ2-1
D gene: TRBD2
clone size: .
V gene: TRBV6-5
CDR3 protein: CASSYGGGSYNEQFF
CDR3 DNA: TGTGCCAGCAGTTACGGCGGGGGCTCCTACAATGAGCAGTTCTTC

J gene: TRBJ1-1
D gene: .
clone size: .
V gene: TRBV6-1
CDR3 protein: CASRKTLGADTEAFF
CDR3 DNA: TGTGCCAGCAGAAAGACCCTAGGGGCGGACACTGAAGCTTTCTTT

J gene: TRBJ2-1
D gene: TRBD2
clone size: .
V gene: TRBV11-1
CDR3 protein: CASSPTTGTSGAAEQFF
CDR3 DNA: TGTGCCAGCAGCCCCACCACCGGGACTAGCGGGGCAGCAGAGCAGTTCTTC

J gene: TRBJ2-1
D gene: .
clone size: .
V gene: TRBV2
CDR3 protein: CASSVTRELEVSYNEQFF
CDR3 DNA: TGTGCCAGCAGTGTGACGAGGGAACTTGAAGTCTCCTACAATGAGCAGTTCTTC

J gene: TRBJ2-1
D gene: TRBD1
clone size: once
V gene: TRBV7-3
CDR3 protein: CASSLMPRGLSNEQFF
CDR3 DNA: TGTGCCAGCAGCTTAATGCCCAGGGGGCTATCGAATGAGCAGTTCTTC

J gene: TRBJ1-6
D gene: TRBD1
clone size: .
V gene: TRBV2
CDR3 protein: CASSEAQTGVNSPLHF
CDR3 DNA: TGTGCCAGCAGTGAAGCACAGACAGGGGTTAATTCACCCCTCCACTTT

J gene: TRBJ1-1
D gene: .
clone size: .
V gene: TRBV5-1
CDR3 protein: CASSSSGFTTEAFF
CDR3 DNA: TGCGCCAGCAGCTCCTCAGGGTTTACCACTGAAGCTTTCTTT

J gene: TRBJ1-1
D gene: TRBD1
clone size: .
V gene: TRBV11-2
CDR3 protein: CASRLTGLGTEAFF
CDR3 DNA: TGTGCCAGCAGATTGACAGGGCTAGGCACTGAAGCTTTCTTT

J gene: TRBJ1-5
D gene: TRBD1
clone size: .
V gene: TRBV7-8
CDR3 protein: CASPTGGRNQPQHF
CDR3 DNA: TGTGCCAGCCCGACAGGGGGCAGGAATCAGCCCCAGCATTTT

J gene: TRBJ1-1
D gene: TRBD1
clone size: .
V gene: TRBV14
CDR3 protein: CASSRETGGVSMNTEAFF
CDR3 DNA: TGTGCCAGCAGCCGAGAGACAGGGGGGGTGTCCATGAACACTGAAGCTTTCTTT

J gene: TRBJ2-3
D gene: .
clone size: .
V gene: TRBV20-1
CDR3 protein: CSARSNTQYF
CDR3 DNA: TGCAGTGCTAGGTCTAATACGCAGTATTTT

J gene: TRBJ2-3
D gene: TRBD2
clone size: .
V gene: TRBV7-9
CDR3 protein: CASSRLAGGGTDTQYF
CDR3 DNA: TGTGCCAGCAGCCGACTAGCGGGAGGTGGGACAGATACGCAGTATTTT

J gene: TRBJ2-1
D gene: .
clone size: .
V gene: TRBV5-8
CDR3 protein: CASSLARAGGYRGDNEQFF
CDR3 DNA: TGTGCCAGCAGCTTGGCTCGGGCAGGGGGGTATCGTGGGGACAATGAGCAGTTCTTC

J gene: TRBJ2-1
D gene: .
clone size: .
V gene: TRBV27
CDR3 protein: CASSQGSEQFF
CDR3 DNA: TGTGCCAGCAGTCAGGGGAGTGAGCAGTTCTTC

J gene: TRBJ2-5
D gene: .
clone size: .
V gene: TRBV5-1
CDR3 protein: CASSTGPAQGGETQYF
CDR3 DNA: TGCGCCAGCAGCACCGGCCCCGCCCAGGGTGGAGAGACCCAGTACTTC

J gene: TRBJ1-5
D gene: TRBD1
clone size: few
V gene: TRBV10-3
CDR3 protein: CAISGDRGDQPQHF
CDR3 DNA: TGTGCCATCAGCGGGGACAGGGGGGATCAGCCCCAGCATTTT

J gene: TRBJ1-1
D gene: .
clone size: few
V gene: TRBV27
CDR3 protein: CASSLSAGGGTEAFF
CDR3 DNA: TGTGCCAGCAGTTTATCGGCTGGGGGAGGGACTGAAGCTTTCTTT

J gene: TRBJ2-3
D gene: .
clone size: .
V gene: TRBV19
CDR3 protein: CASSMYTDTQYF
CDR3 DNA: TGTGCCAGTAGTATGTACACAGATACGCAGTATTTT

J gene: TRBJ2-3
D gene: TRBD1
clone size: .
V gene: TRBV6-4
CDR3 protein: CASSAGTGSTDTQYF
CDR3 DNA: TGTGCCAGCAGTGCCGGGACAGGGAGCACAGATACGCAGTATTTT

J gene: TRBJ1-5
D gene: .
clone size: .
V gene: TRBV11-2
CDR3 protein: CASSGGGGGPQEPQHF
CDR3 DNA: TGTGCCAGCAGCGGGGGGGGTGGGGGGCCCCAGGAGCCCCAGCATTTT

J gene: TRBJ2-1
D gene: TRBD2
clone size: once
V gene: TRBV20-1
CDR3 protein: CSADERGVQFF
CDR3 DNA: TGCAGTGCAGACGAGCGGGGCGTGCAGTTCTTC

J gene: TRBJ1-2
D gene: .
clone size: .
V gene: TRBV5-4
CDR3 protein: CASSLALRGGYTF
CDR3 DNA: TGTGCCAGCAGCTTGGCGCTCCGAGGGGGCTACACCTTC

J gene: TRBJ2-1
D gene: TRBD2
clone size: .
V gene: TRBV25-1
CDR3 protein: CASRKSSGSDNEQFF
CDR3 DNA: TGTGCCAGCAGGAAATCCAGCGGGAGCGACAATGAGCAGTTCTTC

J gene: TRBJ2-1
D gene: TRBD2
clone size: .
V gene: TRBV7-3
CDR3 protein: CASSLTRTSGGDEQFF
CDR3 DNA: TGTGCCAGCAGCTTAACAAGGACTAGCGGGGGGGATGAGCAGTTCTTC

J gene: TRBJ2-7
D gene: .
clone size: .
V gene: TRBV6-1
CDR3 protein: CASTRQVKYEQYF
CDR3 DNA: TGTGCCAGCACGCGACAGGTCAAGTACGAGCAGTACTTC

J gene: TRBJ1-2
D gene: TRBD1
clone size: .
V gene: TRBV5-1
CDR3 protein: CASSLGRTGGAEGYTF
CDR3 DNA: TGCGCCAGCAGCTTGGGTAGAACAGGGGGCGCGGAGGGCTACACCTTC

J gene: TRBJ2-3
D gene: TRBD1
clone size: .
V gene: TRBV5-1
CDR3 protein: CASSLGDRGPDTQYF
CDR3 DNA: TGCGCCAGCAGCTTGGGCGACAGGGGCCCAGATACGCAGTATTTT

J gene: TRBJ1-2
D gene: TRBD1
clone size: .
V gene: TRBV5-1
CDR3 protein: CASSSGQGYGYTF
CDR3 DNA: TGCGCCAGCAGCTCTGGACAGGGCTATGGCTACACCTTC

J gene: TRBJ1-5
D gene: .
clone size: .
V gene: TRBV6-1
CDR3 protein: CASSEWGVGQPQHF
CDR3 DNA: TGTGCCAGCAGTGAATGGGGGGTCGGACAGCCCCAGCATTTT

J gene: TRBJ1-5
D gene: .
clone size: .
V gene: TRBV18
CDR3 protein: CASSLSGFGSNQPQHF
CDR3 DNA: TGTGCCAGCTCACTATCCGGGTTCGGTAGCAATCAGCCCCAGCATTTT

J gene: TRBJ2-5
D gene: .
clone size: .
V gene: TRBV7-8
CDR3 protein: CASSPHLARRYKETQYF
CDR3 DNA: TGTGCCAGCAGCCCCCACCTCGCGCGGAGGTATAAAGAGACCCAGTACTTC

J gene: TRBJ1-4
D gene: .
clone size: .
V gene: TRBV4-2
CDR3 protein: CASSPPATNEKLFF
CDR3 DNA: TGTGCCAGCAGCCCCCCGGCAACTAATGAAAAACTGTTTTTT

J gene: TRBJ1-5
D gene: TRBD1
clone size: .
V gene: TRBV6-1
CDR3 protein: CASSRQGRNQPQHF
CDR3 DNA: TGTGCCAGCAGTCGACAGGGCCGGAATCAGCCCCAGCATTTT

J gene: TRBJ2-2
D gene: TRBD2
clone size: .
V gene: TRBV4-3
CDR3 protein: CASSQELAAGGANTGELFF
CDR3 DNA: TGCGCCAGCAGCCAAGAGTTAGCAGCGGGGGGGGCGAACACCGGGGAGCTGTTTTTT

J gene: TRBJ2-7
D gene: TRBD2
clone size: .
V gene: TRBV7-7
CDR3 protein: CASSSDLPGGLPAYEQYF
CDR3 DNA: TGTGCCAGCAGCTCTGATCTCCCGGGGGGACTACCCGCCTACGAGCAGTACTTC

J gene: TRBJ2-4
D gene: TRBD2
clone size: .
V gene: TRBV6-1
CDR3 protein: CASGTSGRNIQYF
CDR3 DNA: TGTGCCAGCGGGACTAGTGGGAGAAACATTCAGTACTTC

J gene: TRBJ1-6
D gene: .
clone size: .
V gene: TRBV7-3
CDR3 protein: CASRKSEVSPLHF
CDR3 DNA: TGTGCCAGCAGGAAGTCAGAAGTCTCACCCCTCCACTTT

J gene: TRBJ1-1
D gene: .
clone size: .
V gene: TRBV2
CDR3 protein: CASSPRTQNTEAFF
CDR3 DNA: TGTGCCAGCAGTCCCCGGACACAGAACACTGAAGCTTTCTTT

J gene: TRBJ2-1
D gene: TRBD2
clone size: .
V gene: TRBV2
CDR3 protein: CASSITSGSYNEQFF
CDR3 DNA: TGTGCCAGCTCTATTACTAGCGGGAGCTACAATGAGCAGTTCTTC

J gene: TRBJ1-2
D gene: .
clone size: .
V gene: TRBV28
CDR3 protein: CASSPAGLPSYGYTF
CDR3 DNA: TGTGCCAGCAGTCCCGCAGGGCTCCCCTCCTATGGCTACACCTTC

J gene: TRBJ2-5
D gene: TRBD1
clone size: .
V gene: TRBV15
CDR3 protein: CATSRESPQAGQGRETQYF
CDR3 DNA: TGTGCCACCAGCAGAGAATCCCCTCAGGCAGGACAGGGTAGGGAGACCCAGTACTTC

J gene: TRBJ2-1
D gene: .
clone size: .
V gene: TRBV9
CDR3 protein: CASSVDPQVAGEQFF
CDR3 DNA: TGTGCCAGCAGCGTAGACCCCCAGGTCGCGGGGGAGCAGTTCTTC

J gene: TRBJ1-1
D gene: .
clone size: .
V gene: TRBV18
CDR3 protein: CASSLGQPTEAFF
CDR3 DNA: TGTGCCAGCTCACTTGGACAGCCCACTGAAGCTTTCTTT

J gene: TRBJ2-7
D gene: TRBD2
clone size: once
V gene: TRBV5-4
CDR3 protein: CASSLAGPSSYEQYF
CDR3 DNA: TGTGCCAGCAGCCTAGCGGGGCCATCCTCCTACGAGCAGTACTTC

J gene: TRBJ1-2
D gene: TRBD1
clone size: few
V gene: TRBV7-8
CDR3 protein: CASSLGDRVNYGYTF
CDR3 DNA: TGTGCCAGCAGCTTAGGAGACAGGGTCAACTATGGCTACACCTTC

J gene: TRBJ2-7
D gene: .
clone size: .
V gene: TRBV28
CDR3 protein: CASFRSGQSYEQYF
CDR3 DNA: TGTGCCAGCTTTCGTTCTGGACAGTCCTACGAGCAGTACTTC

J gene: TRBJ1-2
D gene: .
clone size: .
V gene: TRBV15
CDR3 protein: CATSGGATYGYTF
CDR3 DNA: TGTGCCACCAGCGGGGGGGCTACATATGGCTACACCTTC

J gene: TRBJ2-5
D gene: TRBD2
clone size: once
V gene: TRBV7-2
CDR3 protein: CASSQHSGSTRETQYF
CDR3 DNA: TGTGCCAGCAGCCAACATAGCGGGAGCACCCGAGAGACCCAGTACTTC

J gene: TRBJ2-5
D gene: .
clone size: .
V gene: TRBV10-3
CDR3 protein: CAISESPVETQYF
CDR3 DNA: TGTGCCATCAGTGAGTCCCCAGTGGAGACCCAGTACTTC

J gene: TRBJ2-3
D gene: .
clone size: .
V gene: TRBV7-3
CDR3 protein: CASSLNRAGGTDTQYF
CDR3 DNA: TGTGCCAGCAGCTTAAACAGGGCGGGCGGCACAGATACGCAGTATTTT

J gene: TRBJ2-1
D gene: TRBD2
clone size: .
V gene: TRBV9
CDR3 protein: CASSVATGTSYNEQFF
CDR3 DNA: TGTGCCAGCAGCGTTGCAACCGGGACTAGCTACAATGAGCAGTTCTTC

J gene: TRBJ2-2
D gene: TRBD1
clone size: .
V gene: TRBV15
CDR3 protein: CATSRIDRDTGELFF
CDR3 DNA: TGTGCCACCAGCAGGATAGACAGGGACACCGGGGAGCTGTTTTTT